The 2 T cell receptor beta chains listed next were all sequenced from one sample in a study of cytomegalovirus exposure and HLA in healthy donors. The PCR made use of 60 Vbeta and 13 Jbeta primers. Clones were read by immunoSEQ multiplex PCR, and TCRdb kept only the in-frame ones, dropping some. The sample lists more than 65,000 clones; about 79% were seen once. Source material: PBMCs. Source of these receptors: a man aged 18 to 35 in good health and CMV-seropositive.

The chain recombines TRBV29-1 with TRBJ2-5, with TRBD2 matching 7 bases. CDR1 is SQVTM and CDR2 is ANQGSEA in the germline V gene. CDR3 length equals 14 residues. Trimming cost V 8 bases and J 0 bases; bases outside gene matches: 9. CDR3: CSCHAGRHQETQYF. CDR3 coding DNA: TGCAGCTGCCATGCCGGGAGGCACCAAGAGACCCAGTACTTC.

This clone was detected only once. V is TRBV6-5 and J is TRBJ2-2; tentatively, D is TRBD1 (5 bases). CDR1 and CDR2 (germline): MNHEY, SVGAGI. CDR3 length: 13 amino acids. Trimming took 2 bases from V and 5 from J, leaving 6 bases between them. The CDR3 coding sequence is TGTGCCAGCAGTTACAGGGGAACCGGGGAGCTGTTTTTT. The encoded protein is CASSYRGTGELFF.